This section outlines one TCR beta chain sequence together with its context. The target of this receptor is not known. No base-level quality is on record; no much larger clone is a single base apart. This sample stems from a study of blood T cell repertoires in COVID-19 (dated by TCRdb to the early 2020s). Turning to the overall study: Collaborator samples came from the United States, Italy and Spain and covered acute and convalescent phases of COVID-19. Subjects who had been exposed to COVID-19, were actively infected with it, or had recovered from it provided the deeply sampled blood TCRbeta repertoires that made up the dataset. The samples were drawn from the first 160 participants of the ongoing ImmuneRACE study and from roughly 1,300 subjects provided by 6 global collaborators. The repertoires were released in a freely available public database intended as a resource for research on the immune response to SARS-CoV-2. A de-identified subject ID, COVID-19 status, age in years and sex were almost always included in the sample metadata. HLA class I and class II types, where available, came from metadata supplied by the sample provider rather than from assay-based typing. The material from the prospective study consisted of cDNA or gDNA derived from T cells, B-cell-depleted T cells, or PBMCs. Overall results and qualifications from the work: The amount of clinical and demographic metadata varied by source and participant and was provided uncurated.

TCRbeta CDR3 regions were amplified from genomic DNA by means of the immunoSEQ Assay, a bias-controlled multiplex PCR. Turning to the authors' computational methods: The number of nucleated cells in each sample was estimated by amplification of reference gene primers within the assay. To quantify the absolute abundance of each unique TCRbeta CDR3 rearrangement, sequence reads were collapsed and filtered. For each sample, productive Simpson clonality was calculated as the square root of Simpson's diversity index over productive rearrangements. The source is immuneACCESS, and TCRdb retained only in-frame sequences with V and J called. Part of the clones is not carried over; for the studies checked, unresolved V genes explain less than half of this, and the remainder is unexplained. V and J calls and clone size are as listed in that table; D and trimming were resolved from the DNA. The sample table contains under 250,000 clones; only one count was recorded for 82% of them. About 3.9% of the sample comes from the top ten.

Whole blood was collected in K2EDTA tubes by collaborating institutions according to the institutions' own protocols. Collaborator samples were shipped for TCRbeta analysis as frozen whole blood, isolated PBMCs, or DNA extracted from either sample type. Trimming costs V 4 bases and J 6 bases, and their ends lie 16 bases apart. From the germline V gene, CDR1 is MGHRA and CDR2 is YSYEKL. The CDR3 covers 15 residues, taking in both the cysteine and the phenylalanine. Only the CDR3 part of the read is kept: 45 bases, read in frame from the first base. The receptor was derived from a woman older than 75 with acute or convalescent COVID-19. Material for sequencing was peripheral blood. This chain joins TRBV4-1 to TRBJ2-1; TRBD2 is a possible D gene, resting on 6 matching bases. The CDR3 is CASSRGTRGSNEQFF. The bases read TGCGCCAGCAGCCGTGGGACTCGGGGGAGCAATGAGCAGTTCTTC.